Listed below are T cell receptor beta chains from one sample, sequenced in a study of CD8 T cells in Susac syndrome. One entry per CDR3 protein results from TCRdb running MiXCR on the immunoSEQ multiplex PCR reads. The table has under 200,000 distinct CDR3 sequences, around 96% seen once. Input material: CD8+ T cells from PBMCs. The source is a human donor with multiple sclerosis. Each CDR3 is given without its conserved first and last residue.

v_call cdr3_aa
TRBV20-1 SARDGTNQAQY
TRBV29-1 SVEGGDRDSYEQY
TRBV4-2 ASSQGGGPNYEQY
TRBV27 ASSSGLRSNTEAF
TRBV7-8 ASSRLGPDQETQY
TRBV20-1 SARVSQLYGYT
TRBV29-1 SVEAQGGGAF
TRBV27 ASSPGTSLGYT
TRBV29-1 SGNSDGELF
TRBV16 ASSIDRGSEYT
TRBV2 ASRASGNQYEQY
TRBV29-1 SAGTGSTGNTIY
TRBV20-1 SAIRQGKSYEQY
TRBV6-2/TRBV6-3 ASSPGLAGDDEQF
TRBV6-5 ASSYSGRDGYT
TRBV9 ASSVVPSGGRTPNTGELF
TRBV4-1 ASSQAPGFNEQF
TRBV4-1 ASKRVGSNQPQH
TRBV27 ASSPLGGLGTDTQY